These 19 T cell receptor beta chains were all obtained from the same sample, sequenced in a study of T cells in women clearing cervical HPV infection. Clones were sequenced by immunoSEQ multiplex PCR, and TCRdb holds only the in-frame ones, with some missing. The sample table sets out about 37,000 clones. Sequencing input: blood buffy coat. All receptors derive from a woman between 18 and 70 years old with a cervical HPV16 infection that either progressed to CIN3+ or cleared (not recorded which).

Remarks on this clone: The germline gene is not matched at one end of the junction; a read error may be the cause. Sequencing ends 3 residues short of the CDR3 end; the germline J gene provides the rest. The gene calls are TRBV7-3 and TRBJ2-3, with unresolved D. The CDR3 is 14 amino acids. CDR1 is SGHTA and CDR2 is FQGTGA in the germline V gene. The CDR3 reads CASSLTPDTDTQYF. CDR3 DNA, as far as it was read: TGTGCCAGCAGCCTAACACCAGACACAGATACG.

In the case of this clone: The DNA ends 3 residues before the CDR3 does, and the rest of the CDR3 is filled in from the germline J gene. The rearrangement joins TRBV28 to TRBJ1-3; D is undetermined. CDR3 size: 14 residues. CDR1 MDHEN and CDR2 SYDVKM come from the germline V gene. Trimming took 7 bases from V and 6 from J, leaving 16 bases between them. The sequenced part of the CDR3 DNA is TGTGCCAGCAAACGGACTCTGATCAAAAACACC. Its translation is CASKRTLIKNT. The full CDR3 sequence reads CASKRTLIKNTIYF. Full variable domain (remainder filled in from reference TRBV28 and TRBJ1-3): DVKVTQSSRYLVKRTGEKVFLECVQDMDHENMFWYRQDPGLGLRLIYFSYDVKMKEKGDIPEGYSVSREKKERFSLILESASTNQTSMYLCASKRTLIKNTIYFGEGSWLTVV.

A note on this clone: The read comes to an end 3 residues before the CDR3 does, leaving the germline J gene to fill in the end. The rearrangement joins TRBV2 to TRBJ1-4; perhaps TRBD1 as D (6 bases). Germline V gene data show CDR1 as SNHLY and CDR2 as FYNNEI. The CDR3 extends over 14 amino acids. The sequenced part of the CDR3 DNA is TGTGCCAGCAGTGAAGCAACAGGGCAGTCACCA. It specifies CASSEATGQSP. In full, the CDR3 reads CASSEATGQSPLFF.

The CDR3 bases that were read are TGTGCCTGGAGTGTACTGCAGGGTCATGGC. This encodes CAWSVLQGHG. Given in full, the CDR3 is CAWSVLQGHGYTF. The chain joins TRBV30 to TRBJ1-2, with D perhaps matching TRBD1 (5 bases). Read coverage stops 3 residues before the CDR3 terminus; the germline J gene supplies the remainder. This CDR3 comprises 13 residues. CDR1 GTSNPN and CDR2 SVGIG come from the germline V gene (reference sequence). V gave up 0 bases and J gave up 6 bases, with 11 bases separating them. Combining the CDR3 with reference TRBV30 and TRBJ1-2 gives the whole variable domain SQTIHQWPATLVQPVGSPLSLECTVEGTSNPNLYWYRQAAGRGLQLLFYSVGIGQISSEVPQNLSASRPQDRQFILSSKKLLLSDSGFYLCAWSVLQGHGYTFGSGTRLTVV.

As for this clone: The observed sequence ends 3 residues before the CDR3 terminus, with the missing tail filled in from the germline J gene. The chain recombines TRBV6-2 or TRBV6-3 with TRBJ2-2, with TRBD1 as a possible D gene (6 bases). The CDR3 loop spans 13 amino acids. Germline V gene lookup returns CDR1 MNHEY and CDR2 SVGEGT. V lost 6 bases and J 5 bases, leaving 10 bases between the germline ends. The part of the CDR3 DNA that was read is TGTGCCAGCAGACCTACAGGGACCGGGGAG. Residues: CASRPTGTGE. The whole CDR3 reads CASRPTGTGELFF.

In the case of this clone: Read coverage stops 3 residues before the CDR3 terminus; the germline J gene supplies the remainder. The chain is built from TRBV6-1 and TRBJ1-2, with 11 nucleotides matching TRBD1. CDR3 size: 13 residues. Germline assignment: CDR1 MNHNS and CDR2 SASEGT. The sequenced part of the CDR3 DNA is TGTGCCAGCAGTGAGGGGACAGGGGGAGGC. It codes for CASSEGTGGG. The full CDR3 protein reads CASSEGTGGGYTF.

As regards this clone: The read is 3 residues too short to cover the CDR3 end, so that end is filled in from the germline J gene. This sequence joins TRBV15 and TRBJ2-3, with 7 bases that match TRBD1. CDR1 and CDR2 (germline): LNHNV, YYDKDF (reference sequence). The CDR3 runs 13 residues. CDR3 region: CATSRQGHQPQYF. The CDR3 bases that were read are TGTGCCACCAGCCGACAGGGTCATCAGCCG.

Concerning this clone itself: The CDR3 goes on 3 residues after the read ends, and that part is filled in from the germline J gene. The genes are TRBV10-1 and TRBJ1-1; D ambiguous. V was clipped by 6 bases and J by 2 bases, with 10 bases between them. Germline V gives CDR1 WNHNN, CDR2 SYGVQD (reference sequence). The CDR3 is 13 residues long. The CDR3 loop is CASSRSGNTEAFF. Incomplete CDR3 DNA: TGCGCCAGCAGCCGATCAGGAAACACTGAA.

Points on this clone: With the read ending 3 residues before the CDR3 end, the germline J gene is used to fill in that end. The chain joins TRBV30 to TRBJ2-2, with TRBD1 identical over 7 bases. This CDR3 is 10 amino acids long. The germline V gene has CDR1 GTSNPN and CDR2 SVGIG (reference sequence). This chain's CDR3 is CAGTGEKLFF. CDR3 DNA, as far as it was read: TGTGCCGGAACAGGGGAAAAG.

Points on this clone: The missing CDR3 end, 3 residues past where the read stops, is filled in from the germline J gene. The rearrangement joins TRBV2 to TRBJ1-2; no clear D. The CDR3 covers 14 residues. Germline V gene sequence: CDR1 SNHLY, CDR2 FYNNEI. CDR3 amino acids: CASSERNGPRGYTF. The covered CDR3 bases are TGTGCCAGCAGTGAAAGAAACGGCCCCAGGGGC.

A note on this clone: The read ends 3 residues shy of where the CDR3 ends; the end is completed using the germline J gene. V usage is TRBV30 and J usage is TRBJ2-1; D might be TRBD1 (7 bases). The V gene's germline CDR1 is GTSNPN and CDR2 SVGIG (reference sequence). The CDR3 contains 18 residues. V lost 7 bases, J lost 2 bases, and 27 bases lay in between. The CDR3 here is CASTGGLQGTPTYNEQFF. The covered CDR3 bases are TGTGCCTCGACCGGGGGTTTACAGGGGACCCCAACCTACAATGAG.

About this clone itself: Sequencing ends 3 residues short of the CDR3 end; the germline J gene provides the rest. The chain links TRBV5-1 to TRBJ1-4; 10 bases map to TRBD1. The CDR3 runs 16 residues. The V segment lost 3 bases and the J segment 8 bases; nucleotides outside the gene matches: 10. In germline, CDR1 is SGHRS, CDR2 YFSETQ. Partial CDR3 DNA: TGCGCCAGCAGCTCCGGGACAGGGGCTTCTCTGGAAAAA. Its translation: CASSSGTGASLEK. The entire CDR3 sequence reads CASSSGTGASLEKLFF.

Details on this clone: The CDR3 extends 3 residues past the end of the read, so its final part is completed from the germline J gene. J is TRBJ2-7 and V is TRBV20-1; TRBD2 agrees at 12 bases. The germline CDR1 and CDR2 sequences are DFQATT and SNEGSKA (reference sequence). There are 15 residues in the CDR3. The ends lost 3 bases at V and 1 base at J; junction bases unmatched: 4. The CDR3 region is CSASASGGGSYEQYF. Incomplete CDR3 DNA: TGCAGTGCTAGTGCTAGCGGGGGGGGGTCCTACGAG.

Notes on this clone: With the read ending 3 residues before the CDR3 end, the germline J gene is used to fill in that end. This chain uses TRBV5-6 with TRBJ2-3, with 7 bases matching TRBD2. The CDR3 totals 15 residues. Germline V lookup: CDR1 SGHDT, CDR2 YYEEEE. V was pared by 4 bases and J by 6 bases, with 11 bases of the junction left unmatched. CDR3: CASSPGSSGPDTQYF. The part of the CDR3 DNA that was read is TGTGCCAGCAGCCCTGGTTCTAGCGGACCCGATACG.

As concerns this clone: The read halts 3 residues ahead of the CDR3 end, with the missing end drawn from the germline J gene. This sequence joins TRBV30 and TRBJ2-7, with 9 bases matching TRBD1. The CDR3 runs 16 residues. Germline loops: CDR1 GTSNPN, CDR2 SVGIG (reference sequence). V lost 3 bases to trimming and J lost 0 bases; unmatched junction nucleotides: 9. CDR3 residues: CAWRVWGTGNSYEQYF. The sequenced part of the CDR3 DNA is TGTGCCTGGAGAGTATGGGGGACAGGGAACTCCTACGAG.

To note about this clone: The read is 3 residues too short to cover the CDR3 end, so that end is filled in from the germline J gene. This chain connects TRBV5-1 to TRBJ2-2, with D possibly TRBD1 on 6 matching bases. Per the germline V gene, CDR1 is SGHRS and CDR2 is YFSETQ. The CDR3 has 14 amino acids. Trimming took 0 bases from V and 5 from J, leaving 8 bases between them. The part of the CDR3 DNA that was read is TGCGCCAGCAGCTTGGACAGGGAGACCGGGGAG. Encoded protein: CASSLDRETGE. From start to end, the CDR3 is CASSLDRETGELFF.

With regard to this clone: The DNA ends 3 residues before the CDR3 does, and the rest of the CDR3 is filled in from the germline J gene. This chain connects TRBV20-1 to TRBJ2-1; weak D call: TRBD2 (5 bases). V gave up 0 bases and J gave up 4 bases, with 10 bases separating them. Germline V gene data show CDR1 as DFQATT and CDR2 as SNEGSKA (reference sequence). This CDR3 spans 14 amino acids. Partial CDR3 DNA: TGCAGTGCTAGAGACCTCCGCGGGTACAATGAG. Translation: CSARDLRGYNE. In full, the CDR3 reads CSARDLRGYNEQFF.

Details on this clone: The read stops 3 residues short of the end of the CDR3; the missing end is completed from the germline J gene. The chain combines TRBV20-1 with TRBJ2-5, with unresolved D. The CDR3 has 13 residues. Per the germline V gene, CDR1 is DFQATT and CDR2 is SNEGSKA (reference sequence). V lost 0 bases to trimming and J lost 6 bases, with 11 bases between them. The sequenced CDR3 bases are TGCAGTGCTAGAGACGCGCGGCCCCAGACC. Protein sequence: CSARDARPQT. The entire CDR3 reads CSARDARPQTQYF.

As regards this clone: Coverage ceases 3 residues before the CDR3 finishes, and the germline J gene fills in the end. J is TRBJ2-7 and V is TRBV7-9; D is perhaps TRBD2 (6 bases). The V gene lost 5 bases and the J gene lost 2 bases, with 10 bases spanning the gap. This CDR3 region has 13 residues. The germline V gene has CDR1 SEHNR and CDR2 FQNEAQ (reference sequence). The CDR3 region is CASSPGVPYEQYF. CDR3 DNA (partial): TGTGCCAGCAGCCCGGGGGTACCCTACGAG.